This T cell receptor (beta chain) emerged from a study of shared clonotypes between healthy human individuals. Study observations and caveats: Four donors shared approximately 5% of their naive CD4 clonotypes. Only blood was sampled; tissue repertoires likely differ.

A CD45RA+ naive subset and a CD45RA-negative memory subset were split from CD4+ cells. Authors' processing steps: Filtering differed, since immunoSEQ gave only junction sequences and no quality scores. Using immunoSEQ multiplex PCR, the repertoire was profiled, and TCRdb retains in-frame clones only, with some absent. V and J calls and clone size follow that table, whereas D and trimming were derived from the DNA. Here the sample spans around 980,000 clones, about 80% being singletons. Concerning this clone: Its antigen is not known.

V was cut by 6 bases and J by 3 bases, with 15 bases left in between. CDR1 is MNHNS and CDR2 is SASEGT in the germline V gene. CDR3 length equals 14 residues. The chain has TRBV6-1 and TRBJ2-7; possibly TRBD2 for D (5 bases). The TCR comes from a man between 18 and 35 years old in good health. Some clones in this sample may be carry-over from other donors' samples. The source material was memory CD4+ T cells from PBMCs. Subset defined: CD45RA-negative fraction. The CDR3 loop reads CASSGRGINYEQYF. The CDR3 coding sequence is TGTGCCAGCAGCGGCCGGGGTATTAACTACGAGCAGTACTTC.